What follows are 16 T cell receptor beta chains derived from one specimen sequenced in a study of T cells expressing NK-cell markers. One entry per CDR3 protein, without DNA, is what TCRdb gives after re-calling the 5' RACE reads. The listing contains roughly 350,000 distinct CDR3 sequences. The sequenced sample consisted of blood T cells: a sorted CD56 or NKG2C T cell subset, CD4+ or CD8+ T cells, or bulk PBMC T cells (not recorded which). The source is a man aged 18-70 years in good health.

The chain couples TRBV18 to TRBJ2-2; TCRdb indicates TRBD1, and absent DNA this call remains unverified. This CDR3 has 16 residues. Germline V gene sequence: CDR1 KGHSH, CDR2 LQKENI. The CDR3 loop is CASSLQGPGSTGELFF.

J is TRBJ2-7 and V is TRBV20-1; TCRdb's D gene call, TRBD2, goes unchecked for lack of DNA. The CDR3 is made up of 17 amino acids. Germline V gene sequence: CDR1 DFQATT, CDR2 SNEGSKA (reference sequence). CDR3 residues: CSARAIRLAGGSYEQYF.

The chain recombines TRBV29-1 with TRBJ2-5; TCRdb's D call, TRBD1, is unchecked because there is no DNA. Germline loops: CDR1 SQVTM, CDR2 ANQGSEA. The CDR3 runs to 13 residues. CDR3: CSVVRGGRETQYF. The variable domain in full, completed from reference TRBV29-1 and TRBJ2-5, reads SAVISQKPSRDICQRGTSLTIQCQVDSQVTMMFWYRQQPGQSLTLIATANQGSEATYESGFVIDKFPISRPNLTFSTLTVSNMSPEDSSIYLCSVVRGGRETQYFGPGTRLLVL.

V and J are TRBV3-1 and TRBJ2-2. This CDR3 has 17 residues. Germline V gene data show CDR1 as LGHDT and CDR2 as YNNKEL (reference sequence). CDR3 sequence: CASSHAKAFKFCWELFF.

The chain has TRBV5-1 and TRBJ2-1; TCRdb's D call of TRBD2 is untestable without DNA. The V gene's germline CDR1 is SGHRS and CDR2 YFSETQ. The CDR3 runs 18 residues. CDR3 region: CASSLESRSGGAKNEQFF.

V usage is TRBV5-4 and J usage is TRBJ2-2; lacking DNA, the TRBD2 call made by TCRdb goes unchecked. The CDR3 is 15 amino acids. Looked up from germline, CDR1 is SGHNT and CDR2 is YYREEE (reference sequence). The CDR3 is CASSRAGGLSGELFF.

The chain carries TRBV7-3 and TRBJ2-5; TCRdb's D gene call, TRBD2, goes unchecked for lack of DNA. Per germline, CDR1 SGHTA and CDR2 FQGTGA. The CDR3 contains 14 residues. The CDR3: CASSSGTRQETQYF.

V usage is TRBV28 and J usage is TRBJ1-6; the TCRdb call, TRBD1, lacks DNA for checking. The CDR3 length is 15 residues. In germline, CDR1 is MDHEN, CDR2 SYDVKM. The CDR3 loop is CASSALIGGDSPLHF.

The chain combines TRBV20-1 with TRBJ2-3; absent DNA, TCRdb's TRBD1 call cannot be checked. Germline CDR1 reads DFQATT; CDR2 reads SNEGSKA (reference sequence). This CDR3 has 19 residues. CDR3 region: CSARGSTSGGASRADTQYF.

The chain recombines TRBV6-4 with TRBJ1-2; the D gene TCRdb calls, TRBD1, cannot be checked with no DNA. The CDR3 runs to 15 residues. Germline V CDR1 and CDR2: MRHNA, SNTAGT. CDR3 amino acids: CASSPVGELGYGYTF.

The V gene is TRBV12-3 or TRBV12-4, the J gene TRBJ2-5; with no DNA, the TCRdb D assignment of TRBD1 cannot be verified. The CDR3 loop spans 14 amino acids. The CDR3: CASSPGQGAETQYF.

CDR3 loop: CASSGSWGLYNEQFF. The genes are TRBV9 and TRBJ2-1; TCRdb gives TRBD2 as the D gene, but with no DNA this cannot be confirmed. CDR1 SGDLS and CDR2 YYNGEE come from the germline V gene. The CDR3 runs 15 residues.

The gene calls are TRBV7-2 and TRBJ2-3. The CDR3 length is 15 residues. Germline V CDR1 and CDR2: SGHTA, FQGNSA. The CDR3 loop is CASSFREDFPNTQYF. The full variable domain, with the rest looked up from reference TRBV7-2 and TRBJ2-3, is GAGVSQSPSNKVTEKGKDVELRCDPISGHTALYWYRQSLGQGLEFLIYFQGNSAPDKSGLPSDRFSAERTGGSVSTLTIQRTQQEDSAVYLCASSFREDFPNTQYFGPGTRLTVL.

The gene calls are TRBV7-9 and TRBJ2-2. This CDR3 is built from 12 residues. Germline loops: CDR1 SEHNR, CDR2 FQNEAQ (reference sequence). CDR3 residues: CASIPGAGELFF. The full variable domain, its missing parts supplied by reference TRBV7-9 and TRBJ2-2, is DTGVSQNPRHKITKRGQNVTFRCDPISEHNRLYWYRQTLGQGPEFLTYFQNEAQLEKSRLLSDRFSAERPKGSFSTLEIQRTEQGDSAMYLCASIPGAGELFFGEGSRLTVL.

The chain is built from TRBV7-9 and TRBJ1-3. The CDR3 spans 17 residues. Germline-derived CDR1 and CDR2 are SEHNR and FQNEAQ (reference sequence). CDR3: CASSLVVVMGSGNTVYF.

The gene calls are TRBV7-6 and TRBJ1-2; TCRdb proposes TRBD1, but this gene call is untestable without DNA. The length of the CDR3 is 14 residues. The V gene's germline CDR1 is SGHVS and CDR2 FNYEAQ. CDR3 protein: CASRPRGPNYGYTF.